This T cell receptor (beta chain) was recorded in a study of OX40 agonist ivuxolimab in advanced cancers. Study conclusions and caveats: Still undetermined is the antigen specificity of the expanded peripheral T cells. In general, CD8+ T cells held more expanded clones than CD4+ did, on average.

This table comes from immunoSEQ multiplex PCR, and its TCRdb copy is limited to in-frame clones, with some not included. Of more than 30,000 clones in the sample, about 87% were seen once. For this clone: What it recognizes is unknown.

The CDR3 totals 14 residues. Germline V gene lookup returns CDR1 MDHEN and CDR2 SYDVKM. The V end was cut by 6 bases, the J end by 0 bases, with 9 bases between. The chain has TRBV28 and TRBJ2-1; no clear D gene. The sequencing here drew on CD4+ or CD8+ T cells sorted from blood, taken in a trial of the OX40 agonist ivuxolimab. This TCR was recovered from an adult with an advanced solid tumor such as melanoma, head and neck, liver or kidney cancer. This CDR3 is CASRGDSSYNEQFF. The CDR3 DNA reads TGTGCCAGCAGGGGTGACTCCTCCTACAATGAGCAGTTCTTC.